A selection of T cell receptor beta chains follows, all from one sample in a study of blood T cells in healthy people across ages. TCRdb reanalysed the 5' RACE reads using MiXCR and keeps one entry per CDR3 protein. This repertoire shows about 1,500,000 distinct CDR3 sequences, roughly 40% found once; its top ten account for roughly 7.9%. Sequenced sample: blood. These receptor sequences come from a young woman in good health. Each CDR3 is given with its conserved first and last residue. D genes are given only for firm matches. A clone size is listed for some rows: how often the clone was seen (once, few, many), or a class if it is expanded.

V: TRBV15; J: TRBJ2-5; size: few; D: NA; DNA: TGTGCCACCAGCAGAGATCTTACGGGGGTGGAGACCCAGTACTTC; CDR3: CATSRDLTGVETQYF
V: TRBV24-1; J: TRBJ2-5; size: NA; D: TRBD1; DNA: TGTGCCACCAGTGGGACAGGAGACCATAATGAGCAGTACTTC; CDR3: CATSGTGDHNEQYF
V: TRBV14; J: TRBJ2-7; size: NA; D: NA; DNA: TGTGCCAGCAGCCAAGAGGGGGAGGGGGTTCACGAGCAGTACTTC; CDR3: CASSQEGEGVHEQYF
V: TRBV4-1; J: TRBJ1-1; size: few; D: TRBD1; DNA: TGCGCCAGCAGCCAAGAAATACAGGGGGGGACTGAAGCTTTCTTT; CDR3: CASSQEIQGGTEAFF
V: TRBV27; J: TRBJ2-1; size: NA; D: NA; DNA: TGTGCCAGCAGTGCAACAGGGACCACCTACAATGAGCAGTTCTTC; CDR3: CASSATGTTYNEQFF
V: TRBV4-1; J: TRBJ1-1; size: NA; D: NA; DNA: TGCGCCAGCAGCCCAGGAAGGGGGGCGCTGGACACTGAAGCTTTCTTT; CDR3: CASSPGRGALDTEAFF
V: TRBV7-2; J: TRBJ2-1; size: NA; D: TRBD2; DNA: TGTGCCAGCAGCTCCTCCCGGACTAGCGGGAGCTACAATGAGCAGTTCTTC; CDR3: CASSSSRTSGSYNEQFF
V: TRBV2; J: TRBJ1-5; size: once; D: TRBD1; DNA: TGTGCCGGAGGGACAGGACGCAATCAGCCCCAGCATTTT; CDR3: CAGGTGRNQPQHF
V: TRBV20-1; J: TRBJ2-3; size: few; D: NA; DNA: TGCAGTGCTAGGGAGGACGGTCGGGCAGATACGCAGTATTTT; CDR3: CSAREDGRADTQYF
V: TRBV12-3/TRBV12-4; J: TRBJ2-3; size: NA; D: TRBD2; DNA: TGTGCCAGCAGGCCTACTAGCGGAAGAAGCACAGATGTGCAGTATTTT; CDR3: CASRPTSGRSTDVQYF